This T cell receptor beta chain was profiled in a study of vaccination and CD4 T cells after COVID-19 (dated by TCRdb to between 2021 and 2024). A note on the overall study: SARS-CoV-2 positivity had been established in the convalescent patients by nasal swab PCR, and mild disease was recorded in several of these patients and severe disease in one. In the convalescent cohort there were six males and four females, among whom were two Hispanic individuals, seven Caucasians, two Asians and one multiracial person. The spike-specific CD4+ TCR repertoire was compared before and after mRNA vaccination in approximately ten COVID-19 convalescent patients and several infection-naive healthy vaccine recipients. Two doses of either the Pfizer-BioNTech BNT162b2 vaccine (n=8) or the Moderna mRNA-1273 vaccine (n=2) were administered to participants. Overlapping spike peptide pools from SARS-CoV-2 and from the common cold coronaviruses HCoV-NL63, HCoV-OC43 and HCoV-229E were used as culture stimuli. Post-vaccine blood samples were obtained a median of around 74 days after the second vaccine dose, with a range of about 12 to 241 days. As controls, cultures received a CEFX viral epitope pool (the positive control), an HIV-1 Nef peptide pool (the negative control), or no peptide at all. Post-COVID blood samples from convalescent patients were collected a median of roughly 100 days after diagnosis, with a range of 35 to 161 days.

The sample's treatment or condition label is to be understood as: roughly 10-day PBMC culture with coronavirus spike peptide pools or control peptides (ViraFEST assay). The ViraFEST assay was used in the study, in which antigen-specific T cells were expanded with peptide pools and expanded clonotypes were subsequently identified by TCR sequencing. Positive SARS-CoV-2 PCR tests in the convalescent patients dated from March to December 2020, before Alpha, Beta and Delta variants emerged in the United States. Each well held more than 1.5 million PBMCs cultured in IMDM containing roughly 5.5% human AB serum and roughly 9.7 IU/ml IL-2, with 7.5 to 10 ug/ml peptide pools added. On days 3 and 7, half of the culture medium was replaced with fresh IL-2-containing medium. After 10 to 11 days of culture, CD4+ T cells were isolated by negative selection with the EasySep CD4+ T cell isolation kit. PBMCs were separated from whole blood using Ficoll-Paque Plus gradient centrifugation and then either used fresh or cryopreserved at -140C. Each culture condition was generally run in triplicate wells.

The full study reports these points: The median number of SARS-CoV-2-reactive clonotypes rose from approximately 20 after infection to around 40 after vaccination, but the change was not significant. Among the post-vaccine SARS-CoV-2-reactive clones in convalescent patients, a median approximately 86% showed up only after vaccination, which suggests vaccine-specific priming. The number of convalescent patients in the study was relatively small, and the study did not examine early timepoints following natural infection. Of the vaccine-specific clones found in convalescent patients, nearly all (304 of 307) were mono-reactive for SARS-CoV-2 spike instead of being cross-reactive with common cold coronaviruses.

This clonotype was detected a few times. The antigen this receptor binds is unknown. No per-base quality is available; no much larger clone lies one base away. The CDR3 measures 16 amino acids from cysteine to phenylalanine. Only the CDR3 part of the read is kept: 48 bases, read in frame from the first base. From the germline V gene, CDR1 is MNHNS and CDR2 is SASEGT. The V end gives up 6 bases and the J end 0 bases, leaving 8 bases in the junction not matched to a gene. Libraries were prepared through PCR. TCR sequencing of DNA from cultured CD4+ T cells used the Oncomine TCR Beta short-read assay at the Johns Hopkins FTIC core. Genomic DNA was extracted from the cultured CD4+ T cells with the QIAamp micro DNA kit. Oncomine TCR Beta libraries from cultured CD4+ T cells were pooled with unique dual indexes and sequenced on an Illumina iSeq 100. In the original analysis: Non-productive sequences were removed, and CDR3s not starting with C, not ending with F or W, or shorter than 7 amino acids were discarded. The MANAFEST web application was used to identify antigen-specific clonotypes by comparing peptide-stimulated wells against reference wells and other culture wells. To be called positive, a clone needed an FDR below 0.05, an odds ratio above 5, and a productive frequency above 0.1% in at least two of three replicate wells. Clonotypes that were significantly expanded in both SARS-CoV-2 spike wells and at least one common cold coronavirus spike condition were defined as cross-reactive. Using R version 3.6.1, CDR3 homology was evaluated through Levenshtein distances (stringdist) along with unrooted phylogenetic trees (ape). The raw public data were reprocessed by TCRdb itself: fastp quality trimming at Q25, MiXCR clonotype calling, in-frame beta chains only. All rows with the same CDR3 protein become a single entry with the most common DNA and genes. TCRdb, rather than the study authors, made the V and J calls. This sample lists some 17,000 distinct CDR3 sequences; over 55% were detected once. The biggest ten clones account for 4.5% to 6.5% of the sample.

This sequence originates from a human donor who had recovered from COVID-19. Source: CD4+ T cells from blood, cultured in vitro, taken after SARS-CoV-2 vaccination. Recombination joined TRBV6-1 with TRBJ1-1, and TRBD1 matches 9 of the central bases. The DNA is as follows: TGTGCCAGCAGCCGGGGACAGGGCGCCTTGAACACTGAAGCTTTCTTT. This gives the protein CASSRGQGALNTEAFF.